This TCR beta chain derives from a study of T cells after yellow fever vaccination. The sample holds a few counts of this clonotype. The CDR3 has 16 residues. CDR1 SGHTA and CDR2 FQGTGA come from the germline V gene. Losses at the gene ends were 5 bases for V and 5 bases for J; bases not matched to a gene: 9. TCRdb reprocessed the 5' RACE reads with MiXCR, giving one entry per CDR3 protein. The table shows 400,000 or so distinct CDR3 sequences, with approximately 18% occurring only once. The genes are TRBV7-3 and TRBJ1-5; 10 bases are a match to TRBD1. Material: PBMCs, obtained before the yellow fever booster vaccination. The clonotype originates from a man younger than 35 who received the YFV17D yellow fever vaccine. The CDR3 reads CASSPTYGTGDQPQHF. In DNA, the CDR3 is TGTGCCAGCAGCCCGACCTATGGGACAGGGGATCAGCCCCAGCATTTT.